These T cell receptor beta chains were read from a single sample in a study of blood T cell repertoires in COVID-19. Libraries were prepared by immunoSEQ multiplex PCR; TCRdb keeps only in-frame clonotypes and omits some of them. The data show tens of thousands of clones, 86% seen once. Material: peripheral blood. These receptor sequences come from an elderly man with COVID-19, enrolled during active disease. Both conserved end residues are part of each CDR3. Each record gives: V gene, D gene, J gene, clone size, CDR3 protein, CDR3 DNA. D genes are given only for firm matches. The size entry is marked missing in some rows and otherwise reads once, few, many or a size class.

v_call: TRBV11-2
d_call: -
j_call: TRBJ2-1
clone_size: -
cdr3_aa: CASSLAGWSSYNEQFF
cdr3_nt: TGTGCCAGCAGCTTAGCAGGGTGGAGCTCCTACAATGAGCAGTTCTTC

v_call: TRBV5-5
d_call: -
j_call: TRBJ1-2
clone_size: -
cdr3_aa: CASSLAGYYGYTF
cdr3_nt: TGTGCCAGCAGCTTGGCAGGGTACTATGGCTACACCTTC

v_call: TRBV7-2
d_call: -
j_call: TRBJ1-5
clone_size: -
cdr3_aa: CASSLVHHSNQPQHF
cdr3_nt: TGTGCCAGCAGCTTAGTACATCATAGCAATCAGCCCCAGCATTTT

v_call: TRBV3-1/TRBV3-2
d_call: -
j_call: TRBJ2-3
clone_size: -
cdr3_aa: CASSQGASTDTQYF
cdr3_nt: TGTGCCAGCAGCCAAGGGGCTAGCACAGATACGCAGTATTTT

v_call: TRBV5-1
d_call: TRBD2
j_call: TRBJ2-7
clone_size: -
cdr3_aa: CASSLGRVAGGPHEQYF
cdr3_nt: TGCGCCAGCAGCTTGGGTCGGGTAGCGGGGGGGCCTCACGAGCAGTACTTC

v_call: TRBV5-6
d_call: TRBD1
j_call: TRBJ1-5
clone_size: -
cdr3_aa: CASSFWTGVGNQPQHF
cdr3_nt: TGTGCCAGCAGCTTTTGGACAGGGGTGGGCAATCAGCCCCAGCATTTT

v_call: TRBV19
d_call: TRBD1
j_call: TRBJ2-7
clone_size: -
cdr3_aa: CASSRQGAGEQYF
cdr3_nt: TGTGCCAGTAGTCGACAGGGGGCGGGCGAGCAGTACTTC

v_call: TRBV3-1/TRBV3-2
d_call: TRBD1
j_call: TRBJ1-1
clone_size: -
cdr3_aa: CASSHQGASEAFF
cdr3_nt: TGTGCCAGCAGCCACCAGGGGGCGAGTGAAGCTTTCTTT

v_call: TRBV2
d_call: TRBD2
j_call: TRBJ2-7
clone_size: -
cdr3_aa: CASSERSGGLYEQYF
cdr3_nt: TGTGCCAGCAGTGAACGCAGCGGGGGGCTTTACGAGCAGTACTTC

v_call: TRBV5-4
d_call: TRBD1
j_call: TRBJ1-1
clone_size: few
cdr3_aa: CASSLGQGAGVNTEAFF
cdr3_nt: TGTGCCAGCAGCTTGGGTCAGGGGGCGGGGGTGAACACTGAAGCTTTCTTT

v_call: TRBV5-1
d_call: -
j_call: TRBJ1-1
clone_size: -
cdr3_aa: CASSEGTNTEAFF
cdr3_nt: TGCGCCAGCAGCGAGGGAACGAACACTGAAGCTTTCTTT

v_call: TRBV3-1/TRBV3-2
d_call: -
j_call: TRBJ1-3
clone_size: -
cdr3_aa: CASSQERGTIYF
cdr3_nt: TGTGCCAGCAGCCAAGAGCGGGGCACCATATATTTT

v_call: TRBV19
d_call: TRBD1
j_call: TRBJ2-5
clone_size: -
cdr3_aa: CASSKTTGQGGVTQYF
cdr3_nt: TGTGCCAGTAGTAAAACGACAGGGCAGGGCGGCGTGACCCAGTACTTC

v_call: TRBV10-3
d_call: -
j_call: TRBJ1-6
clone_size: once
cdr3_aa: CAISTGQYSSYNSPLHF
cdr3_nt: TGTGCCATCAGCACGGGACAATATAGCTCCTATAATTCACCCCTCCACTTT

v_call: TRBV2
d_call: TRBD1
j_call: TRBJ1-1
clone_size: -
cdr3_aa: CASQPGNRGATEAFF
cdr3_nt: TGTGCCAGTCAACCTGGAAACAGGGGGGCCACTGAAGCTTTCTTT

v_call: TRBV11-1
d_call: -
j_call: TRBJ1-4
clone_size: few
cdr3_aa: CASSLEVGEKLFF
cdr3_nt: TGTGCCAGCAGCTTGGAGGTTGGAGAAAAACTGTTTTTT

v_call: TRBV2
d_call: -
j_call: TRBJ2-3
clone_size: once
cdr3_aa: CASSERTRADTQYF
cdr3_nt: TGTGCCAGCAGTGAAAGGACCAGGGCAGATACGCAGTATTTT

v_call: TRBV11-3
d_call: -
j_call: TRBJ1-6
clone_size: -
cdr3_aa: CASSLEADSYLHF
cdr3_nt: TGTGCCAGCAGCTTAGAGGCAGACAGTTACCTCCACTTT

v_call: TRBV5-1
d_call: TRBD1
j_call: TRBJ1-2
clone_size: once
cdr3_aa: CASSPKQGFEFRGYTF
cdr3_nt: TGCGCCAGCAGCCCGAAACAGGGGTTTGAGTTCAGGGGCTACACCTTC

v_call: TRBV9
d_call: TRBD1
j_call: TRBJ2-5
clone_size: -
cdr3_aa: CASSVGTGGPNQETQYF
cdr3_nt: TGTGCCAGCAGCGTAGGGACAGGGGGCCCCAACCAAGAGACCCAGTACTTC

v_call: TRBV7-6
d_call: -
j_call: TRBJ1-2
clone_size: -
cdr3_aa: CASSRFDIEYGYTF
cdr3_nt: TGTGCCAGCAGCCGGTTCGACATTGAGTATGGCTACACCTTC

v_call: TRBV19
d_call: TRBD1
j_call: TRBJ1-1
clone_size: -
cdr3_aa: CASSGLRSGGGTEAFF
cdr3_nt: TGTGCCAGCTCCGGCCTACGATCAGGGGGTGGGACTGAAGCTTTCTTT

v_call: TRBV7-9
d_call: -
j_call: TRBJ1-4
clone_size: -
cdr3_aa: CASSLSSDYNEKLFF
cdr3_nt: TGTGCCAGCAGCTTAAGTTCCGACTACAATGAAAAACTGTTTTTT

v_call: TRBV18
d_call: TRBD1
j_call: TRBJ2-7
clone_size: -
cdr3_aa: CASSPGTGRDGEQYF
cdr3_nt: TGTGCCAGCTCACCTGGGACAGGCAGGGACGGGGAGCAGTACTTC

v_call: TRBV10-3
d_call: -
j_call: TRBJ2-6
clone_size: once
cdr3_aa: CAISESASGANVLTF
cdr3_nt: TGTGCCATCAGTGAGTCAGCCTCTGGGGCCAACGTCCTGACTTTC

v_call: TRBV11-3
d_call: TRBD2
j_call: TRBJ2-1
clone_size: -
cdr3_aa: CASSPRGSGGKNEQFF
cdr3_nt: TGTGCCAGCAGCCCCCGTGGTAGCGGGGGGAAGAATGAGCAGTTCTTC

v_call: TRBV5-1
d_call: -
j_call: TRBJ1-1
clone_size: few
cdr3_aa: CASSLVGGGMNTEAFF
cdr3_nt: TGCGCCAGCAGCTTGGTTGGTGGGGGGATGAACACTGAAGCTTTCTTT

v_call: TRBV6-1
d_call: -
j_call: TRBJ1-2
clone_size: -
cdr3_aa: CASSESRTANYGYTF
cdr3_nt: TGTGCCAGCAGTGAATCAAGGACAGCGAACTATGGCTACACCTTC

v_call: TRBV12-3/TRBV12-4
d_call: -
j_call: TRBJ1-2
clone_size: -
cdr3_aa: CASSLLAGGYTF
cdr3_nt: TGTGCCAGCAGTTTATTGGCGGGGGGCTACACCTTC

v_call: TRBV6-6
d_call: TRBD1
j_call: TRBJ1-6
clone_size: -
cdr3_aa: CATRQGNSSPLHF
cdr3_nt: TGTGCCACTCGACAGGGCAACAGTTCACCCCTCCACTTT

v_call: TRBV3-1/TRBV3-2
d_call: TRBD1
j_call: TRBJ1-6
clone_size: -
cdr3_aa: CASSQDLGQINNSPLHF
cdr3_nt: TGTGCCAGCAGCCAAGATCTGGGACAGATCAATAATTCACCCCTCCACTTT

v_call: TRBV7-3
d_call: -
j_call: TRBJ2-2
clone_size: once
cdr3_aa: CASSQQGGELFF
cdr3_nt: TGTGCCAGCAGTCAACAGGGCGGGGAGCTGTTTTTT

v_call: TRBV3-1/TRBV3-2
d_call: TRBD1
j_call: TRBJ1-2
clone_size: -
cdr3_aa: CASSPHGAGGAYGYTF
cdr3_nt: TGTGCCAGCAGCCCCCATGGAGCAGGGGGCGCATATGGCTACACCTTC

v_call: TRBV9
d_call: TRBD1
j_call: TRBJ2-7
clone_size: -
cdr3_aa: CASSVAPMDRAGHEQYF
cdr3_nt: TGTGCCAGCAGCGTAGCCCCCATGGACAGGGCGGGCCACGAGCAGTACTTC

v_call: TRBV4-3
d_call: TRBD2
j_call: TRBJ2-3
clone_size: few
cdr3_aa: CASSQEASGDDTDTQYF
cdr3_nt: TGCGCCAGCAGCCAAGAAGCTAGCGGGGACGACACAGATACGCAGTATTTT

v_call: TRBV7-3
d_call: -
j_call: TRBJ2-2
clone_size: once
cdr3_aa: CASSSHVQGRLNTGELFF
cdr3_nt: TGTGCCAGCAGCTCTCACGTACAGGGGAGGTTGAACACCGGGGAGCTGTTTTTT

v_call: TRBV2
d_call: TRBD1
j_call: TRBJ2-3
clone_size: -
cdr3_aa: CASTTDRGRDTQYF
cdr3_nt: TGTGCCAGCACAACGGACAGGGGGCGAGATACGCAGTATTTT

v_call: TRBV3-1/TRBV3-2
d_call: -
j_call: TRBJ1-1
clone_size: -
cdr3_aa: CASSPTETNTEAFF
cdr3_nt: TGTGCCAGCAGCCCCACAGAGACAAACACTGAAGCTTTCTTT

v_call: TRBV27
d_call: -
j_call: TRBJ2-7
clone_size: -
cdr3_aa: CASSLTGHIYEQYF
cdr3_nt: TGTGCCAGCAGTTTAACAGGACATATCTACGAGCAGTACTTC

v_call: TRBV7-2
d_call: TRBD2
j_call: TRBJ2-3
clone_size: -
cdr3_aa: CASSLGGLAIWPDTQYF
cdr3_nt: TGTGCCAGCAGCTTAGGGGGACTAGCGATTTGGCCAGATACGCAGTATTTT

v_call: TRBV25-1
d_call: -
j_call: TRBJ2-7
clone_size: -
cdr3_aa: CASSEGGRGFGYEQYF
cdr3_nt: TGTGCCAGCAGTGAAGGGGGGCGGGGGTTCGGGTACGAGCAGTACTTC

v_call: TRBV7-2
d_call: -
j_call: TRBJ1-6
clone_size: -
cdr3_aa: CASRPRETSPLHF
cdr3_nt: TGTGCCAGCAGGCCACGAGAAACTTCACCCCTCCACTTT

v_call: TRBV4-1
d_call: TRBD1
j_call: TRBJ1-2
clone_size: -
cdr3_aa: CASSHLGGTGRGYTF
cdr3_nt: TGCGCCAGCAGCCATCTAGGGGGGACAGGGCGTGGCTACACCTTC

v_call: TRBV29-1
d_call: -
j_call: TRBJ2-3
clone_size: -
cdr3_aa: CSVELRNTDTQYF
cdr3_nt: TGCAGCGTTGAACTCAGAAACACAGATACGCAGTATTTT

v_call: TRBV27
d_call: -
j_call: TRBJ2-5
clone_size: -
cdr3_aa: CASSLSPLWGSGETQYF
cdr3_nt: TGTGCCAGCAGTTTATCGCCGCTTTGGGGCAGTGGAGAGACCCAGTACTTC

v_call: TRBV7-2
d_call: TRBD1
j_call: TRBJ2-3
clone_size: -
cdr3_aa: CASSPGQGKTDTQYF
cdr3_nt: TGTGCCAGCAGCCCCGGACAGGGGAAGACAGATACGCAGTATTTT

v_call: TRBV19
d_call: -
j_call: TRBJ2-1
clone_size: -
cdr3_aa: CASSLAGQSYNEQFF
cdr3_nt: TGTGCCAGTAGTTTGGCGGGACAGTCTTACAATGAGCAGTTCTTC

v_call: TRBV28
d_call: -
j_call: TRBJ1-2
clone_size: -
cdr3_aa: CAIGQTYGYTF
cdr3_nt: TGTGCCATCGGACAGACCTATGGCTACACCTTC

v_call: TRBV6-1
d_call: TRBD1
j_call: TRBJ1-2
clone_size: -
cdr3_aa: CASSEVTRGWEDGYTF
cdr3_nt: TGTGCCAGCAGTGAAGTGACCAGGGGGTGGGAAGATGGCTACACCTTC

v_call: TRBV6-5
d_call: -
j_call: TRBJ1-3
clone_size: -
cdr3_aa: CASSYRSGRFGNTIYF
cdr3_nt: TGTGCCAGCAGTTACCGTTCAGGGAGGTTTGGAAACACCATATATTTT